This is a list of T cell receptor beta chains from one sample in a study of human T cells and chemical hapten exposure. MiXCR, applied by TCRdb to the RACE reads, yields one record per CDR3 protein. There are roughly 100,000 distinct CDR3 sequences in the sample; more than 10% occur only once, and 1.6% lies in the top ten. Sequenced here: whole blood, sampled in connection with sensitization to the hapten diphenylcyclopropenone (DPC). These receptors came from a woman aged 45-60 years with alopecia areata. Some clones in this sample may be carry-over from other donors' samples. CDR3s include the opening cysteine and the closing phenylalanine or tryptophan. Each record gives: J gene, V gene, CDR3 protein.

>TRBJ1-1|TRBV10-3
CATAEGKRNTEAFF
>TRBJ1-1|TRBV6-1
CAHTLGELNTEAFF
>TRBJ2-7|TRBV18
CASSPNSPGGEQYF
>TRBJ2-2|TRBV6-1
CASSEIQNTGELFF
>TRBJ1-1|TRBV6-5
CASRGTGATEAFF
>TRBJ1-1|TRBV6-2/TRBV6-3
CASRLDLNTEAFF
>TRBJ2-5|TRBV3-1
CASNRDKETQYF
>TRBJ2-3|TRBV5-1
CASSNGGRNTDTQYF
>TRBJ1-1|TRBV18
CASSPAQTPNTEAFF
>TRBJ2-1|TRBV29-1
CSVGRGSNNEQFF
>TRBJ2-1|TRBV5-1
CASRGTEYNEQFF
>TRBJ2-4|TRBV6-5
CASSYSMGPKNIQYF
>TRBJ1-2|TRBV5-1
CASSLEQARGGYTF
>TRBJ2-7|TRBV6-2/TRBV6-3
CASSRGTNEQYF
>TRBJ2-7|TRBV6-1
CASSDGQGLPYEQYF